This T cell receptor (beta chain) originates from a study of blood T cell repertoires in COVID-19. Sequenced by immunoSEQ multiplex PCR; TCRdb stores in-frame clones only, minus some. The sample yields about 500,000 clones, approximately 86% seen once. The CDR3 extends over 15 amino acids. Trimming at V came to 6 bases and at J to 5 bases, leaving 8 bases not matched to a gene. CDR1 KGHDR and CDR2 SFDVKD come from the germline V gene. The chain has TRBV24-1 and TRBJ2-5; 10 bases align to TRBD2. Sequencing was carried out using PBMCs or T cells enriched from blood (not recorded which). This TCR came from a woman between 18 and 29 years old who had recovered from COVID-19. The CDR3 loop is CATSSGTSGVETQYF. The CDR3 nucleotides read TGTGCCACCAGTTCCGGAACTAGCGGGGTGGAGACCCAGTACTTC.